Here is one T cell receptor beta chain with its context. It lacks a known antigen. No base qualities exist here, and no much larger clone lies one base off it. Receptors were amplified or captured by the immunoSEQ multiplex PCR assay. As stored in TCRdb, this immuneACCESS dataset retains in-frame rearrangements with V and J assigned. A fraction of the clones does not appear; measured against another copy, unresolved V genes explain less than half of the discrepancy, and the remainder lacks a known reason. This sample holds 170,000 or so clones; about 92% were observed only once. The top ten clones comprise just over 1.4% of the sample. A distance of 5 bases separates the germline ends of V and J, which lose 1 base and 4 bases respectively. There are 13 amino acids in the CDR3, from cysteine to phenylalanine inclusive. The read is trimmed to its CDR3 DNA, 39 bases read in frame from base 1. CDR1 SNHLY and CDR2 FYNNEI are derived from the germline V gene.

The data were obtained in a study of control samples from healthy donors and cancer patients (dated by TCRdb to between 2020 and 2021). This TCR came from a man between 25 and 39 years old in good health. The specimen was blood. This chain is built from TRBV2 and TRBJ2-1; the D segment cannot be called with confidence. The bases read TGTGCCAGCAGTGAAGACTTGTACAATGAGCAGTTCTTC. Its protein is CASSEDLYNEQFF.